This T cell receptor beta chain was retrieved from a study of cytomegalovirus exposure and HLA in healthy donors. As for the study in general: As an earlier analysis found, 150 million to 200 million T cells yielded some 120 million unique TCR beta sequences. Study findings and constraints: With DRB1 most and HLA-C fewest, TCR association rates differed between HLA loci in a later analysis. In presence/absence analyses, roughly uniform sequencing depth across donors was assumed.

The germline CDR1 and CDR2 sequences are GTSNPN and SVGIG (reference sequence). V lost 6 bases to trimming and J lost 2 bases, with 13 bases between them. The CDR3 extends over 13 amino acids. All the people who gave samples were healthy bone marrow donors. Use of 60 Vbeta and 13 Jbeta primers characterized the PCR. Profiling relied on immunoSEQ multiplex PCR, and the TCRdb table lists in-frame clones only, not all of them. The sample lists some 160,000 clones, around 80% occurring once. For this clone: No antigen is known for it.

The sequencing input was PBMCs. The sequence was collected from a woman in her 40s in good health and CMV-seronegative. The chain uses TRBV30 and TRBJ2-5; weak D call: TRBD2 (5 bases). The CDR3, as DNA: TGTGCCTGCAGCGGCGGATTACAAGAGACCCAGTACTTC. Translating it yields CACSGGLQETQYF. Variable domain in full (rest from reference TRBV30 and TRBJ2-5): SQTIHQWPATLVQPVGSPLSLECTVEGTSNPNLYWYRQAAGRGLQLLFYSVGIGQISSEVPQNLSASRPQDRQFILSSKKLLLSDSGFYLCACSGGLQETQYFGPGTRLLVL.